A single sample gave rise to the 27 T cell receptor beta chains below, sequenced in a study of T-cell memory formation after mild COVID-19. TCRdb re-called the 5' RACE reads with MiXCR, one entry per CDR3 protein. The sample holds about 210,000 distinct CDR3 sequences, around 30% seen once. Specimen: PBMCs or a T cell subset sorted from them (not recorded which). The receptors were sampled from an adult woman who had mild COVID-19 (a few samples of this study predate the infection). Cell type and time point are not known.

This clonotype showed up just once. The rearrangement links TRBV20-1 to TRBJ2-7, with D perhaps TRBD1 or TRBD2 (5 bases each). CDR3 length: 11 amino acids. The V and J ends lost 6 bases and 7 bases respectively, with 13 bases between them. CDR1 and CDR2 (germline): DFQATT, SNEGSKA (reference sequence). The chain's CDR3 is CSAMGTLEQYF. The CDR3, as DNA: TGCAGTGCAATGGGGACCCTAGAGCAGTACTTC.

V usage is TRBV5-1 and J usage is TRBJ2-7, with D perhaps matching TRBD1 or TRBD2 (5 bases each). The length of the CDR3 is 17 residues. V was shortened by 4 bases and J by 2 bases, with 22 bases between the two germline ends. From germline, CDR1 is SGHRS and CDR2 YFSETQ. CDR3 sequence: CASSPDGVGGLAYEQYF. In DNA form, the CDR3 reads TGCGCCAGCAGCCCGGACGGGGTTGGGGGTCTGGCCTACGAGCAGTACTTC. Supplemented by reference TRBV5-1 and TRBJ2-7, the full variable domain reads KAGVTQTPRYLIKTRGQQVTLSCSPISGHRSVSWYQQTPGQGLQFLFEYFSETQRNKGNFPGRFSGRQFSNSRSEMNVSTLELGDSALYLCASSPDGVGGLAYEQYFGPGTRLTVT.

The chain carries TRBV4-1 and TRBJ1-3; unclear D gene. Trimming removed 3 bases from V and 8 bases from J, with 11 bases in between. Looked up from germline, CDR1 is MGHRA and CDR2 is YSYEKL. This CDR3 region has 13 residues. CDR3 sequence: CASSHAWADTIYF. The CDR3 DNA reads as TGCGCCAGCAGCCACGCCTGGGCGGACACCATATATTTT.

The V call is TRBV5-6, the J call TRBJ1-3; TRBD1 is a possible D gene (5 bases). CDR1 and CDR2 (germline): SGHDT, YYEEEE. This CDR3 comprises 22 residues. Trimming took 1 base from V and 0 from J, leaving 29 bases between them. The CDR3 here is CASSLSLWEWTKNDFSGNTIYF. CDR3 sequence (DNA): TGTGCCAGCAGCTTGTCGTTATGGGAGTGGACAAAGAACGATTTCTCTGGAAACACCATATATTTT.

The CDR3 DNA reads TGTGCCAGCAGCTTACGGGATGGAACGGGAGCGTTAGCCAAAAACATTCAGTACTTC. It encodes CASSLRDGTGALAKNIQYF. This sequence joins TRBV7-2 and TRBJ2-4; D possibly corresponds to TRBD2 (6 bases). The V and J ends lost 2 bases and 0 bases respectively, with 20 bases between them. The germline gives CDR1 SGHTA, CDR2 FQGNSA. The CDR3 spans 19 residues.

The rearrangement links TRBV6-2 or TRBV6-3 to TRBJ2-7; D is possibly TRBD1 or TRBD2 (5 bases each). CDR1 and CDR2 from the germline V gene are MNHEY and SVGEGT. CDR3 size: 12 residues. Trimming pared 4 bases from V and 2 bases from J, leaving 6 bases between. The CDR3 reads CASSWDAYEQYV. In DNA, the CDR3 is TGTGCCAGCAGTTGGGACGCCTACGAGCAGTACGTC.

V gene TRBV29-1 combines with J gene TRBJ1-2; D not resolved. V shed 6 bases and J shed 4 bases, with 21 bases lying between them. CDR1 is SQVTM, CDR2 ANQGSEA, per germline. The CDR3 extends over 15 amino acids. For the CDR3, the DNA is TGCAGCGTCCCGGGCCCCTTCAACTCCCGCTATGGCTACACCTTC. Its protein is CSVPGPFNSRYGYTF. The entire variable domain, with the rest obtained from reference TRBV29-1 and TRBJ1-2, is as follows: SAVISQKPSRDICQRGTSLTIQCQVDSQVTMMFWYRQQPGQSLTLIATANQGSEATYESGFVIDKFPISRPNLTFSTLTVSNMSPEDSSIYLCSVPGPFNSRYGYTFGSGTRLTVV.

The chain employs TRBV5-1 and TRBJ2-3; D gene ambiguous. Germline values: CDR1 SGHRS, CDR2 YFSETQ. The CDR3 is made up of 14 amino acids. The V and J ends lost 3 bases and 2 bases respectively, with 10 bases between them. The chain's CDR3 is CASSYRLDTDTQYF. The CDR3 nucleotides read TGCGCCAGCAGCTATCGTCTCGACACAGATACGCAGTATTTT.

The table lists this clonotype with a few counts. The chain couples TRBV12-2 to TRBJ2-1; the table's D call, TRBD2, was not checked against the DNA. TRBV12-2 is a documented pseudogene. This CDR3 is 14 amino acids long. The DNA for the CDR3 is TGTGCAAGTCGCTTAGAGACTAGGAGGAATGAGCAGTTCTTC. It translates to CASRLETRRNEQFF.

This sequence joins TRBV5-1 and TRBJ2-1, with 8 bases identical to TRBD2. Trimming removed 0 bases from V and 9 bases from J; junction bases left unmatched: 8. Per the germline V gene, CDR1 is SGHRS and CDR2 is YFSETQ. The CDR3 has 15 residues. Here the CDR3 DNA reads TGCGCCAGCAGCTTGGGTCGGGGGGGATCGAGTGAGCAGTTCTTC. Translated, it gives CASSLGRGGSSEQFF.

This clonotype showed up many times. V usage is TRBV12-3 or TRBV12-4 and J usage is TRBJ2-2, with 10 bases identical to TRBD2. The junction had 18 bases not matched to a gene; V was cut back by 4 bases and J by 1 base. The CDR3 spans 21 residues. DNA for the CDR3: TGTGCCAGCAGTTCCCCCCTAATATTAGCGGGGGGCCAACTGAACACCGGGGAGCTGTTTTTT. It yields the protein CASSSPLILAGGQLNTGELFF.

CDR3 region: CASSQAAPGTSGPYEQYF. The DNA for the CDR3 is TGCGCCAGCAGCCAAGCCGCTCCCGGGACTAGCGGGCCATACGAGCAGTACTTC. This rearrangement joins TRBV4-3 to TRBJ2-7; 12 nucleotides match TRBD2. Losses at the gene ends were 1 base for V and 4 bases for J; bases not matched to a gene: 11. Germline CDR1 LGHNA, CDR2 YSLEER. CDR3 size: 18 residues.

The chain combines TRBV7-9 with TRBJ1-1; tentative D call: TRBD1 (6 bases). V lost 0 bases and J lost 1, with 9 bases in between. The germline CDR1 and CDR2 sequences are SEHNR and FQNEAQ (reference sequence). The length of the CDR3 is 15 residues. This chain's CDR3 is CASSLARGGNTEAFF. The DNA for the CDR3 is TGTGCCAGCAGCTTAGCGAGGGGGGGGAACACTGAAGCTTTCTTT.

This clonotype was picked up a small number of times. J is TRBJ2-1 and V is TRBV9, with D possibly TRBD1 on 6 matching bases. The V gene's germline CDR1 is SGDLS and CDR2 YYNGEE. V gave up 2 bases and J gave up 8 bases, with 17 bases separating them. This CDR3 is 15 amino acids long. The CDR3 loop is CASSVEPGAVHEQFF. Here the CDR3 DNA reads TGTGCCAGCAGCGTCGAACCAGGGGCCGTCCATGAGCAGTTCTTC.

The table lists this clonotype with a few counts. This chain uses TRBV18 with TRBJ1-4, with 9 positions matching TRBD1. V was clipped by 3 bases and J by 3 bases; unmatched bases: 2. This CDR3 has 15 residues. Germline values: CDR1 KGHSH, CDR2 LQKENI. The CDR3 DNA is TGTGCCAGCTCACCTCGACAGGGGGCTAATGAAAAACTGTTTTTT. It translates to CASSPRQGANEKLFF.

V gene TRBV10-3 combines with J gene TRBJ1-4, with D tentatively TRBD1 (5 bases). The CDR3 sequence is 14 residues long. Germline V lookup: CDR1 ENHRY, CDR2 SYGVKD. Trimming took off 5 bases at V and 0 bases at J, with 7 bases between the two ends. CDR3 nucleotides: TGTGCCATCAGTAAACAGGCAACTAATGAAAAACTGTTTTTT. Residues: CAISKQATNEKLFF.

V is TRBV24-1 and J is TRBJ1-1, with D perhaps matching TRBD1 (6 bases). V lost 3 bases to trimming and J lost 3 bases, with 7 bases between them. The germline gives CDR1 KGHDR, CDR2 SFDVKD. This CDR3 is built from 13 residues. CDR3: CATSDHRDTEAFF. CDR3 sequence (DNA): TGTGCCACCAGTGATCACAGGGACACTGAAGCTTTCTTT.

The V call is TRBV25-1, the J call TRBJ1-2, with D hard to call. V lost 4 bases and J 3 bases, leaving 12 bases between the germline ends. Germline V gene data show CDR1 as MGHDK and CDR2 as SYGVNS. The CDR3 is 14 residues long. CDR3 loop: CASSVAKVDYGYTF. The CDR3 DNA is TGTGCCAGCAGTGTAGCTAAGGTTGACTATGGCTACACCTTC.

This clonotype was counted only a few times. The chain is built from TRBV6-1 and TRBJ2-3; D is unclear. Germline V lookup: CDR1 MNHNS, CDR2 SASEGT. The CDR3 length is 15 residues. The V and J ends lost 0 bases and 2 bases respectively, with 9 bases between them. In nucleotides, the CDR3 is TGTGCCAGCAGTGAAGCAGTGCAGCACACAGATACGCAGTATTTT. This encodes CASSEAVQHTDTQYF.

This clonotype was detected only a few times. V is TRBV20-1 and J is TRBJ1-6; TRBD1 is a possible D gene (6 bases). CDR1 and CDR2 (germline): DFQATT, SNEGSKA (reference sequence). Trimming took 0 bases from V and 2 from J, leaving 17 bases between them. The length of the CDR3 is 18 residues. CDR3 DNA sequence: TGCAGTGCTAGAGATCACGGGGGCAAAGGGACCTATAATTCACCCCTCCACTTT. Translated, it gives CSARDHGGKGTYNSPLHF.

The chain recombines TRBV5-1 with TRBJ2-7; the match to TRBD1 covers 10 bases. Germline CDR1 and CDR2: SGHRS and YFSETQ. V lost 4 bases and J lost 5; bases outside the gene matches: 12. This CDR3 comprises 16 residues. CDR3 DNA: TGCGCCAGCAGCCGTAACCCGGGACAGGGGTCGGACGAGCAGTACTTC. Amino acid sequence: CASSRNPGQGSDEQYF.

In this sample, this clonotype turned up a few times. J is TRBJ2-2 and V is TRBV12-3 or TRBV12-4; unclear D gene. Trimming stripped 5 bases from V and 5 bases from J, with 15 bases between. The CDR3 loop spans 15 amino acids. The CDR3 DNA sequence: TGTGCCAGCAGTCGGCCAGGTTGGGGTACCGGGGAGCTGTTTTTT. Its translation: CASSRPGWGTGELFF.

The sample holds a few counts of this clonotype. The V gene is TRBV5-1, the J gene TRBJ2-2; D assignment may be TRBD1 or TRBD2 (6 bases each). The CDR3 has 16 amino acids. The germline V and J ends were trimmed by 4 bases and 0 bases, with 13 bases remaining between them. Germline CDR1 is SGHRS and CDR2 is YFSETQ. This CDR3 is CASSGGLAANTGELFF. The DNA for the CDR3 is TGCGCCAGCAGCGGGGGGCTGGCGGCGAACACCGGGGAGCTGTTTTTT.

Only a few counts were recorded for this clonotype. The chain joins TRBV2 to TRBJ2-1; D perhaps matches TRBD1 (6 bases). From germline, CDR1 is SNHLY and CDR2 FYNNEI. V lost 9 bases and J lost 5, with 14 bases in between. The CDR3 covers 13 residues. DNA of the CDR3: TGTGCCAGGGGGACGTACAGGGACAATGAGCAGTTCTTC. Residues: CARGTYRDNEQFF.

V gene TRBV20-1 combines with J gene TRBJ2-5; 9 bases match TRBD2. This CDR3 has 13 amino acids. Germline CDR1 reads DFQATT; CDR2 reads SNEGSKA (reference sequence). Trimming cost V 5 bases and J 4 bases; bases outside gene matches: 5. The CDR3 DNA is TGCAGTGCTCTGAGCGGGGGGTCAGAGACCCAGTACTTC. Translation gives CSALSGGSETQYF.

The rearrangement joins TRBV5-5 to TRBJ2-6, with TRBD1 matching 7 bases. CDR3 length: 16 residues. Germline-derived CDR1 and CDR2 are SGHKS and YYEKEE (reference sequence). V shed 3 bases, J shed 0 bases, and the junction held 3 bases outside the gene matches. The chain's CDR3 is CASSWGQSSGANVLTF. The CDR3 coding sequence is TGTGCCAGCAGCTGGGGACAGTCCTCTGGGGCCAACGTCCTGACTTTC. The whole variable domain, remainder taken from reference TRBV5-5 and TRBJ2-6, is DAGVTQSPTHLIKTRGQQVTLRCSPISGHKSVSWYQQVLGQGPQFIFQYYEKEERGRGNFPDRFSARQFPNYSSELNVNALLLGDSALYLCASSWGQSSGANVLTFGAGSRLTVL.

With respect to this clonotype: At one end, the junction sequence differs from germline, possibly due to a read error. V usage is TRBV7-9 and J usage is TRBJ2-1; TRBD2 matches at 10 bases. The CDR3 runs to 16 residues. Germline loops: CDR1 SEHNR, CDR2 FQNEAQ (reference sequence). Written as DNA, the CDR3 is TGCGCCAGCAGCCCCGTTCCGGGACTAGCGAGCAATGAGCAGTTCTTC. Translated, it gives CASSPVPGLASNEQFF.